Sequencing of this T cell receptor beta chain was carried out in a study of shared clonotypes between healthy human individuals. The CDR3 spans 13 residues. The germline V gene encodes CDR1 MDHEN and CDR2 SYDVKM. The naive CD8 subset, CD45RO-negative cells positively selected for CCR7, excluded terminally differentiated effector memory CD45RA+ cells. Data came from immunoSEQ multiplex PCR; TCRdb stores just in-frame clones and leaves some out. Of roughly 550,000 clones listed, less than 97% are singletons. The rearrangement joins TRBV28 to TRBJ2-7; D is undetermined. This TCR derives from a woman aged 25 to 39 in good health. The sequencing input was naive CD8+ T cells sorted from blood. CDR3 nucleotides: TGTGCAACTACCGCCGTAGGCTTCTACGAGCAGTACTTC. This sequence encodes CATTAVGFYEQYF. The full variable domain, rest sourced from reference TRBV28 and TRBJ2-7, is DVKVTQSSRYLVKRTGEKVFLECVQDMDHENMFWYRQDPGLGLRLIYFSYDVKMKEKGDIPEGYSVSREKKERFSLILESASTNQTSMYLCATTAVGFYEQYFGPGTRLTVT.